A selection of T cell receptor beta chains follows, all from one sample in a study of blood T cell repertoires in COVID-19. Produced via immunoSEQ multiplex PCR; TCRdb's table is partial and in-frame only. The sample lists fewer than 250,000 clones, approximately 73% occurring once. Source material: PBMCs or T cells enriched from blood (not recorded which). These receptors were obtained from a woman between 50 and 59 years old with acute COVID-19. CDR3s include the opening cysteine and the closing phenylalanine or tryptophan. The D gene is left open where the match is weak. Clone size appears in some rows only: once, few, many, or a class for an expanded clone.

. | . | TRBJ2-1 | TRBV4-3 | CASSQDVEKHKNNEQFF | TGCGCCAGCAGCCAAGATGTGGAGAAGCATAAAAACAATGAGCAGTTCTTC
. | . | TRBJ1-1 | TRBV6-5 | CASIKERGGAEAFF | TGTGCCAGCATTAAAGAGCGGGGAGGGGCTGAAGCTTTCTTT
TRBD1 | . | TRBJ2-5 | TRBV10-1 | CASSPRGTGSETQYF | TGCGCCAGCAGTCCCCGAGGGACAGGGTCGGAGACCCAGTACTTC
. | once | TRBJ1-2 | TRBV11-2 | CASSLDRVSGYTF | TGTGCCAGCAGCTTAGACCGGGTTTCTGGCTACACCTTC
. | . | TRBJ1-1 | TRBV5-6 | CASSSDGDTEAFF | TGTGCCAGCAGTTCAGACGGGGACACTGAAGCTTTCTTT
TRBD1 | . | TRBJ1-5 | TRBV5-6 | CASSWGQHNQPQHF | TGTGCCAGCAGCTGGGGACAGCACAATCAGCCCCAGCATTTT
TRBD1 | . | TRBJ2-1 | TRBV27 | CASSFGTGVWNEQFF | TGTGCCAGCAGTTTCGGGACAGGGGTGTGGAATGAGCAGTTCTTC
TRBD1 | . | TRBJ1-6 | TRBV4-1 | CASSQGTGGADNSPLHF | TGCGCCAGCAGCCAAGGGACAGGGGGCGCAGATAATTCACCCCTCCACTTT
. | . | TRBJ2-3 | TRBV28 | CASSSWDNSVRLTSTDTQYF | TGTGCCAGCAGTTCGTGGGACAACTCAGTCCGTTTGACTAGCACAGATACGCAGTATTTT
. | few | TRBJ2-3 | TRBV3-1/TRBV3-2 | CASSQAAGQGGTQYF | TGTGCCAGCAGCCAAGCGGCAGGCCAGGGTGGTACGCAGTATTTT
TRBD2 | . | TRBJ2-3 | TRBV19 | CASSIGLAGLDTQYF | TGTGCCAGTAGTATCGGACTAGCGGGGCTAGATACGCAGTATTTT
TRBD1 | . | TRBJ1-5 | TRBV7-2 | CASSLWTGTDNQPQHF | TGTGCCAGCAGCTTGTGGACAGGGACGGACAATCAGCCCCAGCATTTT
. | . | TRBJ1-5 | TRBV11-2 | CASSRGLGNQPQHF | TGTGCCAGCAGCCGAGGACTCGGCAATCAGCCCCAGCATTTT
. | once | TRBJ2-2 | TRBV9 | CASSASTNTGELFF | TGTGCCAGCAGCGCGAGCACGAACACCGGGGAGCTGTTTTTT
TRBD1 | . | TRBJ2-1 | TRBV29-1 | CSVRTGSYNEQFF | TGCAGCGTTAGGACAGGCTCCTACAATGAGCAGTTCTTC
TRBD2 | . | TRBJ2-4 | TRBV28 | CASSLLAGGQIEYF | TGTGCCAGCAGCCTACTAGCGGGGGGCCAAATAGAGTACTTC
TRBD1 | few | TRBJ1-2 | TRBV12-3/TRBV12-4 | CASTERDRGYTF | TGTGCCAGCACCGAACGGGACAGGGGCTACACCTTC